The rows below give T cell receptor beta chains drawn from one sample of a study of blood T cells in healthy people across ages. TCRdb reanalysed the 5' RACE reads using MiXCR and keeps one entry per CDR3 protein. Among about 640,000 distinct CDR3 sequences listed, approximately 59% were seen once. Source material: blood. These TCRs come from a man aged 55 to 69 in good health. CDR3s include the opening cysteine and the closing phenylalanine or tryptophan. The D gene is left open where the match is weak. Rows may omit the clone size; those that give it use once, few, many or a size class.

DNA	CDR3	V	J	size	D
TGTGCCAGCAGCCAAGAGCGGTTCGAGCAGTACTTC	CASSQERFEQYF	TRBV3-1	TRBJ2-7	.	.
TGTGCCATCAGTACGACTAGCGCGGAGACCCAGTACTTC	CAISTTSAETQYF	TRBV10-3	TRBJ2-5	many	TRBD2
TGTGCCAGCAGTTCCGGGGGGGCCGGGGAAGATACGCAGTATTTT	CASSSGGAGEDTQYF	TRBV6-2/TRBV6-3	TRBJ2-3	.	TRBD2
TGCGCCAGCAGCTTGAGCCGAACAGGAGAGACCCAGTACTTC	CASSLSRTGETQYF	TRBV5-1	TRBJ2-5	few	.
TGTGCCAGCAGCACAATTCCCTTGGAGACCCAGTACTTC	CASSTIPLETQYF	TRBV7-2	TRBJ2-5	.	.
TGTGCCACCAGCAATCCTAGCGGGGAAACGCAGTTCTTC	CATSNPSGETQFF	TRBV15	TRBJ2-1	few	TRBD2
TGTGCCAGCAGCCAAGATTATACTAGCGGGGTTGAGCAGTTCTTC	CASSQDYTSGVEQFF	TRBV4-2	TRBJ2-1	few	TRBD2
TGTGCCAGCAGTTACGGCCGGGGAAGGGCCTACGAGCAGTACTTC	CASSYGRGRAYEQYF	TRBV6-2/TRBV6-3	TRBJ2-7	.	.
TGTGCCAGCAGCTGGACAGGGGGCGATACCGGGGAGCTGTTTTTT	CASSWTGGDTGELFF	TRBV5-5	TRBJ2-2	.	TRBD1
TGTGCCAGCAGTGGACAGGGGCTCGAGCAGTACTTC	CASSGQGLEQYF	TRBV2	TRBJ2-7	.	TRBD1
TGCGCCAGCAGTGAGTCGACCGGGGCGCCCGGCTACACCTTC	CASSESTGAPGYTF	TRBV10-1	TRBJ1-2	.	.
TGTGCCAGCAGCTTATCCGCGCAGAGCTTTGGCGAGCAGTACTTC	CASSLSAQSFGEQYF	TRBV11-1	TRBJ2-7	.	.
TGTGCCAGCAGCTTACAGGGGGCAAGTTTCGATGAGCAGTTCTTC	CASSLQGASFDEQFF	TRBV7-2	TRBJ2-1	.	TRBD1
TGTGCCAGCAGCTTCCTTAGCGGGGGGGTACCGTCCTACAATGAGCAGTTCTTC	CASSFLSGGVPSYNEQFF	TRBV7-8	TRBJ2-1	.	TRBD2
TGTGCCACCAGTGATGGAGGCAACACAGATACGCAGTATTTT	CATSDGGNTDTQYF	TRBV24-1	TRBJ2-3	.	.
TGTGCCAGCAGCGACGGGGGGGCTAGCGGCTACGAGCAGTACTTC	CASSDGGASGYEQYF	TRBV9	TRBJ2-7	once	TRBD2
TGTGCCATCAGTCCGGGGGGGCTCGGGCAGCCCCAGCATTTT	CAISPGGLGQPQHF	TRBV10-3	TRBJ1-5	.	.
TGTGCCAGCAGCAAAGGACAGGGCTCCGGCATTCAGTACTTC	CASSKGQGSGIQYF	TRBV7-9	TRBJ2-4	.	TRBD1
TGTGCCACCGGGACAGGGGACAACTATGGCTACACCTTC	CATGTGDNYGYTF	TRBV15	TRBJ1-2	.	TRBD1
TGTGCCTGGAAGTACGAGGGCCACGAGCAGTACTTC	CAWKYEGHEQYF	TRBV30	TRBJ2-7	.	.
TGCAGCGTTGTTGGACGGATAAGGACTGAAGCTTTCTTT	CSVVGRIRTEAFF	TRBV29-1	TRBJ1-1	.	.
TGCAGTGCTAGAGTTCCGGGACAGGCCTACAATGAGCAGTTCTTC	CSARVPGQAYNEQFF	TRBV20-1	TRBJ2-1	.	TRBD1
TGTGCCAGCAGCGGACGAGCGGAAACCGGGGAGCTGTTTTTT	CASSGRAETGELFF	TRBV9	TRBJ2-2	.	.
TGTGCCAGCAGTTTATGGGGGATGGGGACTAGCGCCTCCTACAATGAGCAGTTCTTC	CASSLWGMGTSASYNEQFF	TRBV28	TRBJ2-1	few	TRBD2
TGCGCCAGCAGCTTGGCCTTCGGGGGGGCCTACGAGCAGTACTTC	CASSLAFGGAYEQYF	TRBV5-1	TRBJ2-7	.	TRBD2
TGCGCCAGCAGCTTGGGGCCTAGCGCCGAGACCCAGTACTTC	CASSLGPSAETQYF	TRBV5-1	TRBJ2-5	few	.
TGTGCCAGCAGTGCCGCCGGGACAGGGGCCTACGAGCAGTACTTC	CASSAAGTGAYEQYF	TRBV25-1	TRBJ2-7	.	TRBD1
TGTGCCAGCAGCTTAGCGGGCGGTTTCAATGAGCAGTTCTTC	CASSLAGGFNEQFF	TRBV7-2	TRBJ2-1	.	.
TGCGCCAGCAGCTTGGACCAGGGATGGAATTCACCCCTCCACTTT	CASSLDQGWNSPLHF	TRBV5-1	TRBJ1-6	few	.
TGCGCCAGCAGCCTCCCCGCAGGGGGGAATGAAAAACTGTTTTTT	CASSLPAGGNEKLFF	TRBV4-1	TRBJ1-4	.	TRBD1
TGCAGCGTTGAAGATCCCAATGAGCAGTTCTTC	CSVEDPNEQFF	TRBV29-1	TRBJ2-1	.	.
TGCGCCAGCAGCCGGGACAGTGACCAAGAGACCCAGTACTTC	CASSRDSDQETQYF	TRBV5-1	TRBJ2-5	.	TRBD1
TGTGCCAGCAATACAGGGCGTATTTCTCAGCCCCAGCATTTT	CASNTGRISQPQHF	TRBV6-1	TRBJ1-5	few	.
TGTGCCAGCAGTTCCGGGGGACAGAGCTCCTACGAGCAGTACTTC	CASSSGGQSSYEQYF	TRBV5-5	TRBJ2-7	.	.
TGTGCCATCGGCCTAAGTGGGGGTGGGACTGAAGCTTTCTTT	CAIGLSGGGTEAFF	TRBV10-3	TRBJ1-1	.	.
TGTGCCATCCAGGCGGGAGGGACAGATACGCAGTATTTT	CAIQAGGTDTQYF	TRBV28	TRBJ2-3	.	TRBD2
TGCAGCTTCTACCCATTCATGAACACTGAAGCTTTCTTT	CSFYPFMNTEAFF	TRBV29-1	TRBJ1-1	.	.
TGTGCCATCAGTGAGCTTCTGGCTGAGGAGCAGTTCTTC	CAISELLAEEQFF	TRBV10-3	TRBJ2-1	few	.
TGTGCCAGCTCACCCCAGGGACTAGAGGGGAGCATTCAGTACTTC	CASSPQGLEGSIQYF	TRBV18	TRBJ2-4	once	TRBD2
TGTGCCGGCAGCCCCCCGGGAGCGGGGGGCACAGATACGCGGTATTTT	CAGSPPGAGGTDTRYF	TRBV7-2	TRBJ2-3	once	TRBD2
TGCGCCAGCCACGACGGGGCCCTATACAATGAGCAGTTCTTC	CASHDGALYNEQFF	TRBV10-2	TRBJ2-1	.	.
TGCGCCAGCAGCTTCACAGGGGGCTCCTACGAGCAGTACTTC	CASSFTGGSYEQYF	TRBV5-1	TRBJ2-7	few	TRBD1
TGCAGCGTTGCCCCACAAGTCAATGAGCAGTACTTC	CSVAPQVNEQYF	TRBV29-1	TRBJ2-5	few	.
TGTGCCAGCAGTTCCCCAACCGCTAGCGGGGGCGACAATGAGCAGTTCTTC	CASSSPTASGGDNEQFF	TRBV6-2/TRBV6-3	TRBJ2-1	.	TRBD2
TGCGCCAGCAGCTCAGGGGCAGGAGGTGAGCAGTACTTC	CASSSGAGGEQYF	TRBV5-1	TRBJ2-7	.	.
TGTGCCATCAGCACAGGGGGCGATGAGCAGTTCTTC	CAISTGGDEQFF	TRBV10-3	TRBJ2-1	.	TRBD1
TGTGCCAGCAGCTTAGCCCAGTACGCTGAAGCTTTCTTT	CASSLAQYAEAFF	TRBV7-2	TRBJ1-1	few	.
TGTGCCAGCAGCCAGGCCCACGGGACAGGGCCCTACAATGAGCAGTTCTTC	CASSQAHGTGPYNEQFF	TRBV3-1	TRBJ2-1	.	TRBD1